These 16 T cell receptor beta chains were all obtained from the same sample, sequenced in a study of blood T cell repertoires in COVID-19. Profiling relied on immunoSEQ multiplex PCR, and the TCRdb table lists in-frame clones only, not all of them. The sample lists around 310,000 clones, around nine tenths occurring once. Sequencing used PBMCs or T cells enriched from blood (not recorded which). These receptors all stem from a woman aged 25 to 39 who had recovered from COVID-19.

This chain uses TRBV2 with TRBJ1-1, with 7 positions matching TRBD1. The germline gives CDR1 SNHLY, CDR2 FYNNEI. This CDR3 is built from 17 residues. V dropped 5 bases and J dropped 0; count of bases not matched to a gene: 12. The DNA of the CDR3 is TGTGCCAGCAGTCGATCCCGACAGGGTCTCATGAACACTGAAGCTTTCTTT. This encodes CASSRSRQGLMNTEAFF.

The rearrangement joins TRBV27 to TRBJ2-1; D possibly corresponds to TRBD1 (5 bases). Germline CDR1 is MNHEY and CDR2 is SMNVEV (reference sequence). The ends were cut back, 0 bases at V and 10 bases at J, with 19 bases in the middle. This CDR3 has 16 residues. The CDR3 spells CASSLSGPLILWEQFF. In nucleotides, the CDR3 is TGTGCCAGCAGTTTATCGGGGCCCCTAATCCTGTGGGAGCAGTTCTTC.

This rearrangement joins TRBV2 to TRBJ2-6, with D maybe TRBD1 (6 bases). The V and J ends lost 6 bases and 3 bases respectively, with 18 bases between them. Germline CDR1 and CDR2: SNHLY and FYNNEI. The CDR3 runs to 17 residues. The CDR3 DNA reads as TGTGCCAGCAGGCGGACAGTAAGACGGGTTGGGGCCAACGTCCTGACTTTC. It codes for CASRRTVRRVGANVLTF.

The gene calls are TRBV3-1 (or the pseudogene TRBV3-2) and TRBJ2-1, with D maybe TRBD2 (6 bases). The germline V and J ends were trimmed by 4 bases and 4 bases, with 14 bases remaining between them. CDR3 size: 15 residues. Looked up from germline, CDR1 is LGHDT and CDR2 is YNNKEL (reference sequence). The CDR3 DNA is TGTGCCAGCAGCCCCTCCGGGACTGCGTACAATGAGCAGTTCTTC. It specifies CASSPSGTAYNEQFF.

V and J are TRBV28 and TRBJ1-2; 9 bases agree with TRBD1. J gave up 8 bases and V 6 bases, and 10 bases lay outside the gene matches. This CDR3 has 14 residues. The germline V gene has CDR1 MDHEN and CDR2 SYDVKM. CDR3 loop: CASRMTGGIWGYTF. CDR3 bases: TGTGCCAGCAGGATGACAGGGGGAATTTGGGGCTACACCTTC.

CDR3 in amino acids: CASPKSGDSYNEQFF. As DNA, the CDR3 is TGTGCCTCTCCCAAAAGCGGGGACTCCTACAATGAGCAGTTCTTC. The rearrangement links TRBV30 to TRBJ2-1, with 7 nucleotides matching TRBD2. The germline gives CDR1 GTSNPN, CDR2 SVGIG (reference sequence). V was pared by 7 bases and J by 0 bases, with 9 bases of the junction left unmatched. CDR3 length equals 15 residues.

The CDR3 sequence: CSVIRDRGVRNTEAFF. CDR3 nucleotide sequence: TGCAGCGTTATCCGGGACAGGGGAGTTCGGAACACTGAAGCTTTCTTT. The V call is TRBV29-1, the J call TRBJ1-1; 10 bases are shared with TRBD1. The CDR3 extends over 16 amino acids. CDR1 is SQVTM and CDR2 is ANQGSEA in the germline V gene. V dropped 5 bases and J dropped 1; count of bases not matched to a gene: 10.

The chain recombines TRBV27 with TRBJ2-1, with 8 bases identical to TRBD2. J was trimmed by 4 bases and V by 6 bases; bases with no gene match: 11. CDR3 size: 16 residues. Germline lookup yields CDR1 MNHEY and CDR2 SMNVEV (reference sequence). The CDR3 region has the DNA TGTGCCAGCAGCTGGACTAGCCGGCCCTCTTACAATGAGCAGTTCTTC. Its protein product is CASSWTSRPSYNEQFF.

V is TRBV2 and J is TRBJ2-1; TRBD2 aligns across 11 bases. V shed 9 bases, J shed 2 bases, and the junction held 9 bases outside the gene matches. Germline V gene sequence: CDR1 SNHLY, CDR2 FYNNEI. This CDR3 has 16 residues. The CDR3 region is CASQHILAGAYNEQFF. The CDR3, as DNA: TGTGCCAGTCAACACATACTAGCGGGAGCCTACAATGAGCAGTTCTTC.

The chain carries TRBV18 and TRBJ1-5; 11 bases match TRBD1. With 4 bases clipped from V and 2 bases from J, the junction kept 1 base outside the gene matches. Germline loops: CDR1 KGHSH, CDR2 LQKENI. This CDR3 spans 15 amino acids. The CDR3 spells CASSQGQGGNQPQHF. For the CDR3, the DNA is TGTGCCAGCTCACAGGGACAGGGGGGCAATCAGCCCCAGCATTTT.

The rearrangement uses TRBV6-6 and TRBJ1-2; D remains ambiguous. Germline V gene sequence: CDR1 MNHNY, CDR2 SVGAGI (reference sequence). The germline V and J ends were trimmed by 0 bases and 5 bases, with 10 bases remaining between them. The CDR3 has 14 amino acids. The DNA for the CDR3 is TGTGCCAGCAGTTACTCGATGGCAGTTTATGGCTACACCTTC. Translating it yields CASSYSMAVYGYTF.

The CDR3 loop is CAWSVGGPQHF. Here the CDR3 DNA reads TGTGCCTGGAGTGTAGGCGGGCCCCAGCATTTT. The chain is built from TRBV30 and TRBJ1-5; no firm D call. V was trimmed by 0 bases and J by 9 bases, leaving 6 bases between them. CDR1 and CDR2 from the germline V gene are GTSNPN and SVGIG (reference sequence). This CDR3 comprises 11 residues.

V is TRBV6-2 or TRBV6-3 and J is TRBJ1-5, with TRBD1 matching 7 bases. Looked up from germline, CDR1 is MNHEY and CDR2 is SVGEGT. There are 18 residues in the CDR3. With 6 bases clipped from V and 3 bases from J, the junction kept 17 bases outside the gene matches. The CDR3 sequence is CASSRHKTGSTDNQPQHF. For the CDR3, the DNA is TGTGCCAGCAGCCGCCACAAGACAGGGTCGACGGACAATCAGCCCCAGCATTTT.

The chain employs TRBV6-5 and TRBJ2-7, with D perhaps TRBD1 (6 bases). The CDR3 is 13 amino acids. The V gene's germline CDR1 is MNHEY and CDR2 SVGAGI. Trimming stripped 8 bases from V and 5 bases from J, with 16 bases between. The CDR3 sequence is CASSFRGINEQYF. DNA for the CDR3: TGTGCCAGCTCGTTCAGGGGAATCAACGAGCAGTACTTC.

The J gene is TRBJ2-7, the V gene TRBV27; TRBD1 agrees at 7 bases. CDR1 and CDR2 from the germline V gene are MNHEY and SMNVEV (reference sequence). The J segment lost 2 bases and the V segment lost 6 bases, leaving 7 bases of the junction unmatched. The CDR3 is 14 residues long. DNA for the CDR3: TGTGCCAGCAGCCCGAACAGGGGACCCTACGAGCAGTACTTC. It yields the protein CASSPNRGPYEQYF.

The chain links TRBV4-1 to TRBJ1-2; D may be TRBD1 (6 bases). V shed 1 base and J shed 5 bases, with 14 bases lying between them. This CDR3 contains 15 residues. Per the germline V gene, CDR1 is MGHRA and CDR2 is YSYEKL. CDR3 loop: CASSQGERGLYGYTF. In DNA form, the CDR3 reads TGCGCCAGCAGCCAAGGAGAAAGGGGGTTGTATGGCTACACCTTC.